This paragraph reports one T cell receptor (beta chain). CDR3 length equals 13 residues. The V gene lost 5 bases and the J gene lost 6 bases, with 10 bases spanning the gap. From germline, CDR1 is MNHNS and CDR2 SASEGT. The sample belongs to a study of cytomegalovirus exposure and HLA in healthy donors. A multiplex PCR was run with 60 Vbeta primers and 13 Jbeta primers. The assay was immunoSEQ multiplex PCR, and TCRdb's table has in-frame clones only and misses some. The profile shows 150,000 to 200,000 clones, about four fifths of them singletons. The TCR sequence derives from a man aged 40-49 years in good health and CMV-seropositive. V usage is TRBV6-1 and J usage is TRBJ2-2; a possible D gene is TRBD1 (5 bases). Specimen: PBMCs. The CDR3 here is CASSRQGAGELFF. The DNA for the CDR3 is TGTGCCAGCAGTCGGCAGGGTGCCGGGGAGCTGTTTTTT.